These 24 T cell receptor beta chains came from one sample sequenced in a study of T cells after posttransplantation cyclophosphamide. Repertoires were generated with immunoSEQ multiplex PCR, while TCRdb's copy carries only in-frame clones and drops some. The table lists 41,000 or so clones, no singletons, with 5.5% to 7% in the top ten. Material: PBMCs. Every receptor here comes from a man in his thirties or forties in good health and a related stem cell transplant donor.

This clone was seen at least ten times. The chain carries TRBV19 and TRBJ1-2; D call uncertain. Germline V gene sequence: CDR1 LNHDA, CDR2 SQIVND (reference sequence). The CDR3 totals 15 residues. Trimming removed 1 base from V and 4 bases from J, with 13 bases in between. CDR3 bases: TGTGCCAGTAGTATAGGACTGCTTCAATTCTATGGCTACACCTTC. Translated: CASSIGLLQFYGYTF.

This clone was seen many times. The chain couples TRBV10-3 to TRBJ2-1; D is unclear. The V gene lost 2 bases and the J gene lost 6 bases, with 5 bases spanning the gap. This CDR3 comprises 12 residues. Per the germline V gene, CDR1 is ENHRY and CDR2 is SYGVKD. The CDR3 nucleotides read TGTGCCATCAGTGAGGGGCGCAATGAGCAGTTCTTC. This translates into CAISEGRNEQFF.

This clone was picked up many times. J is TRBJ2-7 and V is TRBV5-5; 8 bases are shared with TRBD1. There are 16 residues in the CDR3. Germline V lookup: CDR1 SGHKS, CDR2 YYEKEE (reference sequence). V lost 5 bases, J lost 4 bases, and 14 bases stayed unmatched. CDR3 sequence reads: CASSPNPRGRSYEQYF. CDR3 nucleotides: TGTGCCAGCAGTCCCAACCCCAGGGGGCGGTCATACGAGCAGTACTTC.

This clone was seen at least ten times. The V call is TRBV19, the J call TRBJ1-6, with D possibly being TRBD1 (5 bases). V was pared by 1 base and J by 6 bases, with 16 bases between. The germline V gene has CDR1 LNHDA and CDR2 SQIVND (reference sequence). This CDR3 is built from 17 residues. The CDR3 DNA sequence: TGTGCCAGTAGTATAGGCGGGACCGCCGGGGGTAATTCACCCCTCCACTTT. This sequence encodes CASSIGGTAGGNSPLHF.

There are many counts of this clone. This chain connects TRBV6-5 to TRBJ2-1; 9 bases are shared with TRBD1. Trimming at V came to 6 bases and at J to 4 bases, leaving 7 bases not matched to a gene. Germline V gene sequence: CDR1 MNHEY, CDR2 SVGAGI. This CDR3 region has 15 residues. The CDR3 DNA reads TGTGCCAGCAGAGGACCGGGACAGGGTTACAATGAGCAGTTCTTC. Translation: CASRGPGQGYNEQFF.

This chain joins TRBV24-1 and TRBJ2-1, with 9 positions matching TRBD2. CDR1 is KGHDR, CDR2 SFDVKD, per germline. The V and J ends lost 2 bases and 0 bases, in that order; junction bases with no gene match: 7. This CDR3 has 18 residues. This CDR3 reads CATSDWSGGIPSYNEQFF. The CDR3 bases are TGTGCCACCAGTGATTGGAGCGGGGGGATACCCTCCTACAATGAGCAGTTCTTC.

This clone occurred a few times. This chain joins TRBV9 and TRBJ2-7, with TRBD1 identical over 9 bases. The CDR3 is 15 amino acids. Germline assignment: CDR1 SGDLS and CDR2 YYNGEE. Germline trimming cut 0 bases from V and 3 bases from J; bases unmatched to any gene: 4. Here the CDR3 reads CASSVEGTGNYEQYF. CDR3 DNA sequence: TGTGCCAGCAGCGTAGAGGGGACAGGGAACTACGAGCAGTACTTC.

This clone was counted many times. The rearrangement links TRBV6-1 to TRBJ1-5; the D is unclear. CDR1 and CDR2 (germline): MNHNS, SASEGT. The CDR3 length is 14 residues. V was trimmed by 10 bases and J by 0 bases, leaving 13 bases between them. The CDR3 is CATTWAASNQPQHF. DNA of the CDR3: TGTGCCACCACGTGGGCCGCTAGCAATCAGCCCCAGCATTTT.

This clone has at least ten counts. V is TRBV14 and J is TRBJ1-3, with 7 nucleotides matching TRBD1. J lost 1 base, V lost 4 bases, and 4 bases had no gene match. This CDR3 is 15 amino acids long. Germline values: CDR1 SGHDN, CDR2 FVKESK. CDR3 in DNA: TGTGCCAGCAGCCTATACAGGGGTTCTGGAAACACCATATATTTT. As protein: CASSLYRGSGNTIYF.

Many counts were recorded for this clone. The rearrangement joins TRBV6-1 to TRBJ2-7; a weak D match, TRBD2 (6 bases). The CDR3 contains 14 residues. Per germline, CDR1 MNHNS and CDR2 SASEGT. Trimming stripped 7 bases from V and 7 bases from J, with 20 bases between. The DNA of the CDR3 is TGTGCCAGCACCGCCGGGGGAGCCGTTTCGGAGCAGTACTTC. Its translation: CASTAGGAVSEQYF.

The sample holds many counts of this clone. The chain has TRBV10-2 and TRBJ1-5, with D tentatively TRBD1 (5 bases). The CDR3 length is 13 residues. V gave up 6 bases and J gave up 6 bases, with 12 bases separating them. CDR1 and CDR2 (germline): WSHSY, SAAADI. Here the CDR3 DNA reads TGCGCCAGCAGCAAGGGGAGGATTCAGCCCCAGCATTTT. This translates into CASSKGRIQPQHF.

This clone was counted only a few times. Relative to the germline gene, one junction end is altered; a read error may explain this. DNA for the CDR3: TGTGTCACCAGCAGAGGGACGGGACAGGTTAGGCCCCAGCATTTT. Translated: CVTSRGTGQVRPQHF. V usage is TRBV15 and J usage is TRBJ1-5; TRBD1 agrees at 8 bases. From germline, CDR1 is LNHNV and CDR2 YYDKDF (reference sequence). There are 15 residues in the CDR3.

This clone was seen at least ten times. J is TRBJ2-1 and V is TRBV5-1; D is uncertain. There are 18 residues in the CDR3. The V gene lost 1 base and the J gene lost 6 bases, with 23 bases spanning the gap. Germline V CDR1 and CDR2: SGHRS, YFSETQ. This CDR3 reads CASSLRAKLDPTGNEQFF. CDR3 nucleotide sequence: TGCGCCAGCAGCTTGAGGGCCAAGCTGGATCCCACCGGCAATGAGCAGTTCTTC. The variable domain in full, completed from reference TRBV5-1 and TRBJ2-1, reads KAGVTQTPRYLIKTRGQQVTLSCSPISGHRSVSWYQQTPGQGLQFLFEYFSETQRNKGNFPGRFSGRQFSNSRSEMNVSTLELGDSALYLCASSLRAKLDPTGNEQFFGPGTRLTVL.

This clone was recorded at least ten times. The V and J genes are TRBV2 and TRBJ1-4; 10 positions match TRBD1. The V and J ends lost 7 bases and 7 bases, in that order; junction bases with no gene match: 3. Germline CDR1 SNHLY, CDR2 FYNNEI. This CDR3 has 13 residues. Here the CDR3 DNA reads TGTGCCAGCACCCGACAGGGGGCTGAAAAACTGTTTTTT. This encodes CASTRQGAEKLFF.

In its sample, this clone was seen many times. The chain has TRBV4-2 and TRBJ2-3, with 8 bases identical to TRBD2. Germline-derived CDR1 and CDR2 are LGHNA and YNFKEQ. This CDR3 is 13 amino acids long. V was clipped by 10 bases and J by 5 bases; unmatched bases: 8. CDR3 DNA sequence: TGTGCCACCGGGGGGGCTGGGGGAGATACGCAGTATTTT. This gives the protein CATGGAGGDTQYF.

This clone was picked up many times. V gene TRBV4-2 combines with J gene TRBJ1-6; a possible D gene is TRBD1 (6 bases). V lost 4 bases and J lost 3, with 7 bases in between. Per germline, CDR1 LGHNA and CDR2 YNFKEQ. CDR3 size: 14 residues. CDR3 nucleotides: TGTGCCAGCAGCCGGGGACACTATAATTCACCCCTCCACTTT. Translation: CASSRGHYNSPLHF.

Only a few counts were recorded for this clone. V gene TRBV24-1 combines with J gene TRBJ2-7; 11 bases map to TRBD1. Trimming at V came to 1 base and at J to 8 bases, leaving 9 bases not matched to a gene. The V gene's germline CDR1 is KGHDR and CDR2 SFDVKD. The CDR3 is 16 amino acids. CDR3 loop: CATSDFGTGGSEQQYF. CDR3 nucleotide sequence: TGTGCCACCAGTGATTTCGGGACAGGGGGATCTGAGCAGCAGTACTTC.

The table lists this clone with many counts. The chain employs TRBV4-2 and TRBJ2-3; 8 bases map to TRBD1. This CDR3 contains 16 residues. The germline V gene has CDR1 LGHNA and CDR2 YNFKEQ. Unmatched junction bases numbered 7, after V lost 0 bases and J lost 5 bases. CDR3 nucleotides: TGTGCCAGCAGCCAAGAAGCAGGGGGCTACGGAGATACGCAGTATTTT. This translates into CASSQEAGGYGDTQYF.

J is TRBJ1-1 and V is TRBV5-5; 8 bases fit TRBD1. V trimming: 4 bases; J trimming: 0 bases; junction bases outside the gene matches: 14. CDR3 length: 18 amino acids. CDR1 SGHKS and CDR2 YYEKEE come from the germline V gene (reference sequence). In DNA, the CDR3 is TGTGCCAGCAGCCCCACTCAACAGGGGGGAGGGCTGAACACTGAAGCTTTCTTT. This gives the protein CASSPTQQGGGLNTEAFF.

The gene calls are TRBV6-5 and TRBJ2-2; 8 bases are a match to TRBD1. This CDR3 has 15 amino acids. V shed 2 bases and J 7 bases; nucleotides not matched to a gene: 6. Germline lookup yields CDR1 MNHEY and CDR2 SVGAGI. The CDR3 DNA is TGTGCCAGCAGTTACGGGCAGGGGGCGGGCGGGGAGCTGTTTTTT. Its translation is CASSYGQGAGGELFF.

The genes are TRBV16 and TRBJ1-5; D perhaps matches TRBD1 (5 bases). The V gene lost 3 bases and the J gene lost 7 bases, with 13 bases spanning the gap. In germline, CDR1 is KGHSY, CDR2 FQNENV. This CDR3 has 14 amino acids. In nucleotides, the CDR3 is TGTGCCAGCAGCCACGAGGGGCAGAGGCAGCCCCAGCATTTT. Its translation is CASSHEGQRQPQHF. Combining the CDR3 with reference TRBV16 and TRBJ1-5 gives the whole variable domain GEEVAQTPKHLVRGEGQKAKLYCAPIKGHSYVFWYQQVLKNEFKFLISFQNENVFDETGMPKERFSAKCLPNSPCSLEIQATKLEDSAVYFCASSHEGQRQPQHFGDGTRLSIL.

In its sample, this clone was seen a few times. The CDR3, as DNA: TGTGCCAGCAGCTTAGTAGGGGCGGACGAGCAGTACTTC. It specifies CASSLVGADEQYF. This chain links TRBV7-3 with TRBJ2-7, with D perhaps matching TRBD1 (5 bases). The CDR3 length is 13 residues. Germline values: CDR1 SGHTA, CDR2 FQGTGA. Trimming pared 2 bases from V and 5 bases from J, leaving 10 bases between.

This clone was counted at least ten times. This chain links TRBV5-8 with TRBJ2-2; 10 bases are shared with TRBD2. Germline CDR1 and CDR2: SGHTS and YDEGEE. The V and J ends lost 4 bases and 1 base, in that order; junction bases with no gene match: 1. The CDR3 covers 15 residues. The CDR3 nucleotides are TGTGCCAGCAGCCGGACTAGCGGGAACACCGGGGAGCTGTTTTTT. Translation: CASSRTSGNTGELFF. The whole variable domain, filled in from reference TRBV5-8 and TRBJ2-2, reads EAGVTQSPTHLIKTRGQQATLRCSPISGHTSVYWYQQALGLGLQFLLWYDEGEERNRGNFPPRFSGRQFPNYSSELNVNALELEDSALYLCASSRTSGNTGELFFGEGSRLTVL.

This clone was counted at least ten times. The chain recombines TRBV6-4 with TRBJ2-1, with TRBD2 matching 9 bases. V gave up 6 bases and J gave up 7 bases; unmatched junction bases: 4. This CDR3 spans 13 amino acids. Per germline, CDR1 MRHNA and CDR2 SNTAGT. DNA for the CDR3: TGTGCCAGCAGACAAGCGGGGGGAAATGAGCAGTTCTTC. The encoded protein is CASRQAGGNEQFF.